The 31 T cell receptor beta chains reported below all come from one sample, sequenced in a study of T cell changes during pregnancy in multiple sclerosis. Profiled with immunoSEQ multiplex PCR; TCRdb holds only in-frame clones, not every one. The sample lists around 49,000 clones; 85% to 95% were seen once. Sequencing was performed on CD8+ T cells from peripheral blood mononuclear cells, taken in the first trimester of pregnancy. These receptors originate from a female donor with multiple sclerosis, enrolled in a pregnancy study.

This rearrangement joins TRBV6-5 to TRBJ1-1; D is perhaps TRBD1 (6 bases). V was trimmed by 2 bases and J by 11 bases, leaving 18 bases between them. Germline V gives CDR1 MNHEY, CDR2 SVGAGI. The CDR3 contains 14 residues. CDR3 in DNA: TGTGCCAGCAGTTACCTTACAGGGCCCTTTGGGGCTTTCTTT. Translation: CASSYLTGPFGAFF.

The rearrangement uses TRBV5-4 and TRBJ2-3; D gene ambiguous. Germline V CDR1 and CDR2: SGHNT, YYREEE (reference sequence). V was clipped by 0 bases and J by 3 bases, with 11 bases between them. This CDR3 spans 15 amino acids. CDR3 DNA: TGTGCCAGCAGCTTGGGGCCTGGAGTGACAGATACGCAGTATTTT. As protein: CASSLGPGVTDTQYF. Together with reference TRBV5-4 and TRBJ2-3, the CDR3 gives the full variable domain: ETGVTQSPTHLIKTRGQQVTLRCSSQSGHNTVSWYQQALGQGPQFIFQYYREEENGRGNFPPRFSGLQFPNYSSELNVNALELDDSALYLCASSLGPGVTDTQYFGPGTRLTVL.

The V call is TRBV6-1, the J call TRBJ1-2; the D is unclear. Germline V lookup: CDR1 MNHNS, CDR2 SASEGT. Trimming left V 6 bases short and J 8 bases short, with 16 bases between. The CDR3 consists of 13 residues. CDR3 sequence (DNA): TGTGCCAGCAGCCCTGAGGAGGTGGGAGGCTACACCTTC. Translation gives CASSPEEVGGYTF.

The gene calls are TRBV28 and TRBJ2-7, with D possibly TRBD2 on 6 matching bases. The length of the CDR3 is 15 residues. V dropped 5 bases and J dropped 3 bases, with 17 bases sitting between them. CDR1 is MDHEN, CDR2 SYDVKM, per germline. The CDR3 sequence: CASSPQGQGGYEQYF. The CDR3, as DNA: TGTGCCAGCAGTCCCCAAGGGCAGGGAGGCTACGAGCAGTACTTC.

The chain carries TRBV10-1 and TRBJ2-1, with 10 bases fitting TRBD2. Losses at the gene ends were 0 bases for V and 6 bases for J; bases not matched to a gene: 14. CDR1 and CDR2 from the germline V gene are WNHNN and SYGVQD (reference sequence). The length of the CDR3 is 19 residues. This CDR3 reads CASSESVAGGISLPNEQFF. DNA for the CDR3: TGCGCCAGCAGTGAGTCGGTAGCGGGAGGCATAAGTCTACCCAATGAGCAGTTCTTC.

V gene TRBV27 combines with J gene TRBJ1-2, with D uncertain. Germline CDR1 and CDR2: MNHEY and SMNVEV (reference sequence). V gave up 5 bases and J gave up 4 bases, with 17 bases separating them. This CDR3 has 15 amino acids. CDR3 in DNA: TGTGCCAGCAGTCCCACCGTCGCGGGGAGCTATGGCTACACCTTC. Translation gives CASSPTVAGSYGYTF.

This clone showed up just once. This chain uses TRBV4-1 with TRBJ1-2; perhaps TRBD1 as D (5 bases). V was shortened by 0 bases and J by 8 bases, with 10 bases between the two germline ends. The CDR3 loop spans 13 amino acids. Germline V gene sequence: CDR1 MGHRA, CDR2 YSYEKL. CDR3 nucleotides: TGCGCCAGCAGCCAAGATTACCAGGGCGGCTACACCTTC. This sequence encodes CASSQDYQGGYTF.

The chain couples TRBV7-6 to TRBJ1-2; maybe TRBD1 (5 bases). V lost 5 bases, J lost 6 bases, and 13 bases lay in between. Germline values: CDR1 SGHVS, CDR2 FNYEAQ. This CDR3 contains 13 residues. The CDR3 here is CASSLVGGDGYTF. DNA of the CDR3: TGTGCCAGCAGCCTGGTGGGGGGGGATGGCTACACCTTC.

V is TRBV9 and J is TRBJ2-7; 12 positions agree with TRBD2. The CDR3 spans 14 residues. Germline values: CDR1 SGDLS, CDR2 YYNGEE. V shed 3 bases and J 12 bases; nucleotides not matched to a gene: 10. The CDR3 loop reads CASSAWTSGNQMYF. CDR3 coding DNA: TGTGCCAGCAGCGCATGGACTAGCGGGAACCAAATGTACTTC. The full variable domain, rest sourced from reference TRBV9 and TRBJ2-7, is DSGVTQTPKHLITATGQRVTLRCSPRSGDLSVYWYQQSLDQGLQFLIQYYNGEERAKGNILERFSAQQFPDLHSELNLSSLELGDSALYFCASSAWTSGNQMYFGPGTRLTVT.

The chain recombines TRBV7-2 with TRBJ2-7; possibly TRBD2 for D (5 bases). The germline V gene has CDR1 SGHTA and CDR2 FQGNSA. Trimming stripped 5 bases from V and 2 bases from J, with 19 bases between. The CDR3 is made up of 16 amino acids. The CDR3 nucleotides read TGTGCCAGCAGCCCCGCTCTAAGCGGACCAACCTACGAGCAGTACTTC. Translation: CASSPALSGPTYEQYF.

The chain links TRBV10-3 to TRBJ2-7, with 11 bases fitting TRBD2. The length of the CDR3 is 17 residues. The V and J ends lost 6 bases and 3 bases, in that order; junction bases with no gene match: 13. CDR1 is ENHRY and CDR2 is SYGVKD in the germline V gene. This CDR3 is CAISALGGTSGVYEQYF. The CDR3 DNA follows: TGTGCCATCAGCGCGTTGGGTGGGACTAGCGGAGTCTACGAGCAGTACTTC.

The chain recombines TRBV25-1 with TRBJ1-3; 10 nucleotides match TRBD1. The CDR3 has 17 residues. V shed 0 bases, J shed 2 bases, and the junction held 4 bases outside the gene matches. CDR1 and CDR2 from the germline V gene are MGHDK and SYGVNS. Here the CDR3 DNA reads TGTGCCAGCAGTGAATATGAAGACAGGGGGCCTGGAAACACCATATATTTT. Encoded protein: CASSEYEDRGPGNTIYF. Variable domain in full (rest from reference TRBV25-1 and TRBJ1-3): EADIYQTPRYLVIGTGKKITLECSQTMGHDKMYWYQQDPGMELHLIHYSYGVNSTEKGDLSSESTVSRIRTEHFPLTLESARPSHTSQYLCASSEYEDRGPGNTIYFGEGSWLTVV.

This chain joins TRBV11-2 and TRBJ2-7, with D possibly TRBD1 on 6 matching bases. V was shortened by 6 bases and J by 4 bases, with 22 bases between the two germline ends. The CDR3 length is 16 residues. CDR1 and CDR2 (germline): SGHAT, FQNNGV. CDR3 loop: CASSIIDRLPAYEQYF. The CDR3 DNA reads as TGTGCCAGCAGTATCATAGACAGGCTCCCTGCGTACGAGCAGTACTTC.

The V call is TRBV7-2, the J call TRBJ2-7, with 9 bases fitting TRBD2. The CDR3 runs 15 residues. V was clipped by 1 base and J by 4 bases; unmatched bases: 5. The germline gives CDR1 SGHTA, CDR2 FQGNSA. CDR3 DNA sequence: TGTGCCAGCAGCTTAGAGGCTAGCGGGACATACGAGCAGTACTTC. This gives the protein CASSLEASGTYEQYF.

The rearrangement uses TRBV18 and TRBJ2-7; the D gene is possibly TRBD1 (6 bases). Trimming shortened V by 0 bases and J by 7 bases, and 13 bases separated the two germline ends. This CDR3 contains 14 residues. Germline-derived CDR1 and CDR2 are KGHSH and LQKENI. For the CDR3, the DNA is TGTGCCAGCTCACCACCACCTGGGGGCAGGGAGCAGTACTTC. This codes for CASSPPPGGREQYF.

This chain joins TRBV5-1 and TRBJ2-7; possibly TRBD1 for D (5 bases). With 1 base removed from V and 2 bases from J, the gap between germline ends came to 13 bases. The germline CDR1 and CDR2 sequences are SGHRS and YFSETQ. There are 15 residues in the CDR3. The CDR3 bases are TGCGCCAGCAGCTTGTTTCCTGACAGTACCTACGAGCAGTACTTC. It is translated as CASSLFPDSTYEQYF.

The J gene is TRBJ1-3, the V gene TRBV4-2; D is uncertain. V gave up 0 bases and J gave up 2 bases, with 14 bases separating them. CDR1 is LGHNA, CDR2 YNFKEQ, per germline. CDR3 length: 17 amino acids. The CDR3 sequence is CASSQDLRGGTGNTIYF. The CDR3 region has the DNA TGTGCCAGCAGCCAAGATCTGAGAGGAGGGACTGGAAACACCATATATTTT.

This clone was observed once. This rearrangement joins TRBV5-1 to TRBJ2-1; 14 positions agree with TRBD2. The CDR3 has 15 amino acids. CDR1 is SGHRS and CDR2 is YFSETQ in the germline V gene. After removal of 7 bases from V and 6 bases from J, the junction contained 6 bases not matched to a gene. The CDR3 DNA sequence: TGCGCCAGCTCGAAGGGACTAGCGGGAGTCAATGAGCAGTTCTTC. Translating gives CASSKGLAGVNEQFF.

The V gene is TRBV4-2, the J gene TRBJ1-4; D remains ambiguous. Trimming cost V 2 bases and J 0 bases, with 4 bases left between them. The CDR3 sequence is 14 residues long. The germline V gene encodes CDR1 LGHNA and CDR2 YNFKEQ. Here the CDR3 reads CASSQPATNEKLFF. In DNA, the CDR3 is TGTGCCAGCAGCCAACCGGCAACTAATGAAAAACTGTTTTTT.

CDR3: CASRKDRLNTGELFF. In nucleotides, the CDR3 is TGTGCCAGCAGAAAGGACAGGTTAAACACCGGGGAGCTGTTTTTT. The chain uses TRBV2 and TRBJ2-2, with 7 bases that match TRBD1. The CDR3 runs to 15 residues. The V gene's germline CDR1 is SNHLY and CDR2 FYNNEI. Germline trimming cut 6 bases from V and 2 bases from J; bases unmatched to any gene: 6.

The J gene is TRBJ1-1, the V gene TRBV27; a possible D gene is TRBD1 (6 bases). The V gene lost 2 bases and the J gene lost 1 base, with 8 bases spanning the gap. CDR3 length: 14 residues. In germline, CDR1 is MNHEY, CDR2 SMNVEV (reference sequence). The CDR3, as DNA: TGTGCCAGCAGTTTACTGGGACAGAACACTGAAGCTTTCTTT. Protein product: CASSLLGQNTEAFF.

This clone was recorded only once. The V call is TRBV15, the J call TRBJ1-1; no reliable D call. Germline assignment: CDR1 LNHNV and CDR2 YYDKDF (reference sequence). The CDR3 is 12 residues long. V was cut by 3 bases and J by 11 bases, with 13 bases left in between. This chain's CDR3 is CATSSERLVAFF. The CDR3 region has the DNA TGTGCCACCAGCAGTGAACGCCTAGTGGCTTTCTTT.

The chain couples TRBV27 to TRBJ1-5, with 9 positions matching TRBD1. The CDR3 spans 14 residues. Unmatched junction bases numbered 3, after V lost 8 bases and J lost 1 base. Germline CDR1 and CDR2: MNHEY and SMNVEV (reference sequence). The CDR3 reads CASGGQGSNQPQHF. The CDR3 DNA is TGTGCCAGCGGCGGACAGGGGAGCAATCAGCCCCAGCATTTT.

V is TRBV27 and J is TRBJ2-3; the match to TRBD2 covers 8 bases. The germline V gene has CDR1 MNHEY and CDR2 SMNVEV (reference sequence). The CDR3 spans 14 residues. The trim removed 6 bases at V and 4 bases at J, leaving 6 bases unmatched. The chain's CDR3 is CASRILAGSDTQYF. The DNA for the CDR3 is TGTGCCAGCAGAATCTTAGCGGGGTCAGATACGCAGTATTTT.

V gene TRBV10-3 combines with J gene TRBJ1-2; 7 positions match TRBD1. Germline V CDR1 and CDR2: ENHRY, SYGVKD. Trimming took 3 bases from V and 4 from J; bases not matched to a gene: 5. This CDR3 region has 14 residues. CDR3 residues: CAISDWGQLYGYTF. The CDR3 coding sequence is TGTGCCATCAGTGACTGGGGACAGCTCTATGGCTACACCTTC.

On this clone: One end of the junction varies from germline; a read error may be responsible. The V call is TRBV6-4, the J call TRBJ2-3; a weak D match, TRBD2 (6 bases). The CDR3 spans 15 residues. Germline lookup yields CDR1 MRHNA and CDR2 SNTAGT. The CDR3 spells CASNDGSGGTDTQYF. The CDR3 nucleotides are TGTGCCAGCAATGACGGCTCGGGAGGCACAGATACGCAGTATTTT.

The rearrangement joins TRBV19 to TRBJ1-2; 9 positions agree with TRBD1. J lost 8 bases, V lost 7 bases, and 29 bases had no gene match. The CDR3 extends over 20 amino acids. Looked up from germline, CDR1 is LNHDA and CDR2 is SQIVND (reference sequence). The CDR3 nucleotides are TGTGCCAGTACATACACCACTGCTTATGTCCCGGGACAGGGAACGGGAGGCTACACCTTC. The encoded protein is CASTYTTAYVPGQGTGGYTF.

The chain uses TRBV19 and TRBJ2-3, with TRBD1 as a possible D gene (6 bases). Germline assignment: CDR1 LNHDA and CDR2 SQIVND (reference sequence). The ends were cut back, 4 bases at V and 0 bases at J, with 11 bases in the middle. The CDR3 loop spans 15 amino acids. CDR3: CASSNNRESTDTQYF. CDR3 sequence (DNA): TGTGCCAGTAGTAATAACAGGGAGAGCACAGATACGCAGTATTTT. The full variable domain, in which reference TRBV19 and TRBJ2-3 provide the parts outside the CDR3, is DGGITQSPKYLFRKEGQNVTLSCEQNLNHDAMYWYRQDPGQGLRLIYYSQIVNDFQKGDIAEGYSVSREKKESFPLTVTSAQKNPTAFYLCASSNNRESTDTQYFGPGTRLTVL.

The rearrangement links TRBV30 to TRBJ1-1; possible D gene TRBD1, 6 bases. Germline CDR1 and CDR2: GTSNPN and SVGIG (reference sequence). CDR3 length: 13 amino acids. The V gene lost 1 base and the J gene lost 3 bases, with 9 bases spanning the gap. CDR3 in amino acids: CAWSAGAYTEAFF. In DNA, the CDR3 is TGTGCCTGGAGTGCAGGGGCCTACACTGAAGCTTTCTTT.

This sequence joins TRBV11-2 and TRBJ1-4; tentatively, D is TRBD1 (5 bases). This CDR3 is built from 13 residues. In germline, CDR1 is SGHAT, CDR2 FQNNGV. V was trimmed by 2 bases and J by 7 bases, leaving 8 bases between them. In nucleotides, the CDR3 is TGTGCCAGCAGCTTAAACAGGCCTGAAAAACTGTTTTTT. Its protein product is CASSLNRPEKLFF.

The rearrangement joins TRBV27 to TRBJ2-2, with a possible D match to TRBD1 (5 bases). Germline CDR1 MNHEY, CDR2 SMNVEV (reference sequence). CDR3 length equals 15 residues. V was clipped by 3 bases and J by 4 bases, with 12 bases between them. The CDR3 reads CASSLGRSGTGELFF. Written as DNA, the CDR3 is TGTGCCAGCAGTTTGGGGCGTAGTGGCACCGGGGAGCTGTTTTTT.